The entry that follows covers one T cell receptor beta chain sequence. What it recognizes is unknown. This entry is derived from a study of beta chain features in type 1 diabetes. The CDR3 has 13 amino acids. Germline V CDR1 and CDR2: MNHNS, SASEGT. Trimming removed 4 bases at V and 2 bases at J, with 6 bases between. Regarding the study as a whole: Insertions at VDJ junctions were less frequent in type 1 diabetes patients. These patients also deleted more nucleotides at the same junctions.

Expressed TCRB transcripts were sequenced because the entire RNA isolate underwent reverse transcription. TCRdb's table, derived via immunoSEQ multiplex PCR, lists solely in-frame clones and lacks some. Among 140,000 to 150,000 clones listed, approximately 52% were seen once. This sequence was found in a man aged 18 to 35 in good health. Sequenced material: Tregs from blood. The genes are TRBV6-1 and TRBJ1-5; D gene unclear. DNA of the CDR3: TGTGCCAGCAGTGTGCAGGGCAATCAGCCCCAGCATTTT. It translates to CASSVQGNQPQHF.